This TCR beta chain comes out of a study of PD-L1 blockade in urothelial cancer. Study at large: Atezolizumab 1,200 mg was given intravenously every 3 weeks, starting 2014. At 3 weeks after treatment start (second dose) and again at 6 weeks, blood was analyzed.

This clone was detected only a few times. Pretreatment and on-treatment samples were taken, numbering 1 to 8 per patient. The table came from immunoSEQ multiplex PCR; TCRdb's copy has only in-frame clones and leaves some out. The sample shows about 40,000 clones, around 83% of them seen only once. The CDR3 runs to 14 residues. V lost 6 bases to trimming and J lost 4 bases; unmatched junction nucleotides: 9. Germline values: CDR1 ENHRY, CDR2 SYGVKD. This receptor was identified in a man aged 60 to 69 with urothelial cancer. This material consisted of PBMCs, taken around atezolizumab (anti-PD-L1) treatment. The rearrangement joins TRBV10-3 to TRBJ2-7, with 7 bases identical to TRBD1. The CDR3 bases are TGTGCCATCAGCACCGGACAGGTGGTTTACGAGCAGTACTTC. This gives the protein CAISTGQVVYEQYF.